A single sample gave rise to the 22 T cell receptor beta chains below, sequenced in a study of blood T cell repertoires in COVID-19. Generated by immunoSEQ multiplex PCR, the TCRdb table keeps only in-frame clones and is missing some. The repertoire includes about 160,000 clones, more than 75% of them detected once, and 9% to 12% sits in the top ten. Sequenced sample: peripheral blood. These TCRs come from a woman in her 70s with COVID-19, enrolled during active disease.

The rearrangement links TRBV18 to TRBJ2-7, with TRBD2 identical over 12 bases. J lost 5 bases, V lost 4 bases, and 3 bases had no gene match. The CDR3 spans 14 residues. From germline, CDR1 is KGHSH and CDR2 LQKENI. The CDR3 DNA reads as TGTGCCAGCTCACGGACTAGCGGGGTGGACGAGCAGTACTTC. Protein: CASSRTSGVDEQYF.

The V and J genes are TRBV6-5 and TRBJ1-4; 7 bases align to TRBD1. Germline assignment: CDR1 MNHEY and CDR2 SVGAGI. This CDR3 has 14 amino acids. J lost 3 bases, V lost 7 bases, and 5 bases had no gene match. The CDR3 loop is CASIRQGANEKLFF. CDR3 sequence (DNA): TGTGCCAGCATCCGACAGGGAGCTAATGAAAAACTGTTTTTT.

The rearrangement uses TRBV4-2 and TRBJ2-2, with TRBD1 as a possible D gene (5 bases). With 1 base removed from V and 7 bases from J, the gap between germline ends came to 19 bases. Germline CDR1 and CDR2: LGHNA and YNFKEQ. CDR3 size: 17 residues. Here the CDR3 DNA reads TGTGCCAGCAGCCAAGTGAGGTTAGTCCAGGACAACGGGGAGCTGTTTTTT. This sequence encodes CASSQVRLVQDNGELFF.

Written as DNA, the CDR3 is TGTGCCAGCAGCCAAGAACAACAGGCTAGCAATCAGCCCCAGCATTTT. Translated: CASSQEQQASNQPQHF. The chain links TRBV4-2 to TRBJ1-5; D is possibly TRBD1 (5 bases). Germline CDR1 and CDR2: LGHNA and YNFKEQ. Trimming shortened V by 0 bases and J by 0 bases, and 9 bases separated the two germline ends. This CDR3 has 16 amino acids.

This rearrangement joins TRBV7-8 to TRBJ2-1, with D perhaps TRBD1 (5 bases). Germline V gene sequence: CDR1 SGHVS, CDR2 FQNEAQ. V dropped 5 bases and J dropped 2 bases, with 13 bases sitting between them. The CDR3 runs 15 residues. CDR3 loop: CASSITGPTYNEQFF. CDR3 DNA sequence: TGTGCCAGCAGCATTACAGGACCGACCTACAATGAGCAGTTCTTC.

This clone has a handful of counts. This chain uses TRBV5-6 with TRBJ1-5, with a possible D match to TRBD1 (5 bases). Looked up from germline, CDR1 is SGHDT and CDR2 is YYEEEE. The CDR3 length is 14 residues. Trimming took off 0 bases at V and 5 bases at J, with 9 bases between the two ends. CDR3: CASSLGGRDQPQHF. CDR3 DNA: TGTGCCAGCAGCTTGGGGGGCAGGGATCAGCCCCAGCATTTT.

The V gene is TRBV6-6, the J gene TRBJ1-1, with D hard to call. Trimming pared 5 bases from V and 4 bases from J, leaving 20 bases between. The length of the CDR3 is 16 residues. In germline, CDR1 is MNHNY, CDR2 SVGAGI (reference sequence). CDR3 DNA: TGTGCCAGCAGTCCGCGAACGGGGAGATTTCGCACTGAAGCTTTCTTT. This translates into CASSPRTGRFRTEAFF.

The V and J genes are TRBV7-9 and TRBJ2-3; possible D gene TRBD2, 6 bases. Deletions cut 2 bases from V and 6 bases from J, with 15 bases between. Germline-derived CDR1 and CDR2 are SEHNR and FQNEAQ (reference sequence). The CDR3 extends over 15 amino acids. The DNA for the CDR3 is TGTGCCAGCAGCTTAATAGGCGCGGGGCCTGATACGCAGTATTTT. Translated: CASSLIGAGPDTQYF. Full variable domain (rest looked up from reference TRBV7-9 and TRBJ2-3): DTGVSQNPRHKITKRGQNVTFRCDPISEHNRLYWYRQTLGQGPEFLTYFQNEAQLEKSRLLSDRFSAERPKGSFSTLEIQRTEQGDSAMYLCASSLIGAGPDTQYFGPGTRLTVL.

This chain links TRBV11-2 with TRBJ1-2; maybe TRBD1 (6 bases). Germline lookup yields CDR1 SGHAT and CDR2 FQNNGV. CDR3 length: 15 amino acids. The V and J ends lost 5 bases and 8 bases respectively, with 21 bases between them. The CDR3 loop reads CASSLNRELFGGYTF. CDR3 bases: TGTGCCAGCAGCCTAAACAGGGAGCTTTTTGGGGGCTACACCTTC.

The chain recombines TRBV7-2 with TRBJ1-3; 7 bases match TRBD1. Germline V gene data show CDR1 as SGHTA and CDR2 as FQGNSA. The CDR3 has 14 amino acids. With 5 bases clipped from V and 2 bases from J, the junction kept 3 bases outside the gene matches. CDR3 region: CASSVTGTGNTIYF. In nucleotides, the CDR3 is TGTGCCAGCAGCGTGACAGGGACTGGAAACACCATATATTTT.

The genes are TRBV5-4 and TRBJ2-3; the D is unclear. CDR3 length: 13 amino acids. Germline V gene data show CDR1 as SGHNT and CDR2 as YYREEE (reference sequence). Trimming stripped 0 bases from V and 1 base from J, with 3 bases between. This CDR3 is CASSLGGTDTQYF. For the CDR3, the DNA is TGTGCCAGCAGCTTGGGAGGCACAGATACGCAGTATTTT.

The V call is TRBV29-1, the J call TRBJ1-2; tentatively, D is TRBD1 (5 bases). Trimming left V 6 bases short and J 6 bases short, with 11 bases between. This CDR3 contains 11 residues. Germline V gene sequence: CDR1 SQVTM, CDR2 ANQGSEA. The CDR3 spells CSVREAHGYTF. CDR3 bases: TGCAGCGTCAGGGAGGCTCATGGCTACACCTTC.

The V call is TRBV19, the J call TRBJ2-6, with 7 bases matching TRBD1. Germline lookup yields CDR1 LNHDA and CDR2 SQIVND (reference sequence). With 7 bases clipped from V and 1 base from J, the junction kept 7 bases outside the gene matches. The CDR3 spans 16 residues. Written as DNA, the CDR3 is TGTGCCAGTAACCCGACAGGGCGATCTGGGGCCAACGTCCTGACTTTC. It translates to CASNPTGRSGANVLTF.

Regarding this clone: At one end, the junction sequence differs from germline, possibly due to a read error. The chain couples TRBV7-7 to TRBJ2-2, with D perhaps TRBD2 (5 bases). Germline V lookup: CDR1 SSHAT, CDR2 FNYEAQ (reference sequence). The CDR3 runs 15 residues. CDR3 bases: TGTGCTAGCAGCTTAGGACTGGTGAACACCGGGGAGCTGTTTTTT. Translated, it gives CASSLGLVNTGELFF.

The V gene is TRBV18, the J gene TRBJ1-2; 9 nucleotides align to TRBD1. CDR1 is KGHSH, CDR2 LQKENI, per germline. The CDR3 has 15 amino acids. V shed 5 bases and J 2 bases; nucleotides not matched to a gene: 6. The CDR3 reads CASSSGTGSNYGYTF. The CDR3 DNA reads as TGTGCCAGCTCATCAGGGACAGGGTCAAACTATGGCTACACCTTC.

The chain uses TRBV19 and TRBJ2-3, with TRBD2 identical over 10 bases. Germline trimming cut 4 bases from V and 2 bases from J; bases unmatched to any gene: 3. This CDR3 comprises 15 residues. Germline assignment: CDR1 LNHDA and CDR2 SQIVND (reference sequence). Here the CDR3 DNA reads TGTGCCAGTAGTACAGCGGGGGGGCACACAGATACGCAGTATTTT. It yields the protein CASSTAGGHTDTQYF.

This clone was recorded a few times. V gene TRBV6-6 combines with J gene TRBJ1-5; a weak D match, TRBD1 (5 bases). The V end lost 7 bases, the J end lost 6 bases, and 13 bases lay between the germline ends. The V gene's germline CDR1 is MNHNY and CDR2 SVGAGI (reference sequence). CDR3 length equals 13 residues. CDR3 in DNA: TGTGCCAGCACCGGGCAGGGCCCTCAGCCCCAGCATTTT. Its translation is CASTGQGPQPQHF.

The chain recombines TRBV19 with TRBJ2-1; D is possibly TRBD2 (5 bases). Germline CDR1 is LNHDA and CDR2 is SQIVND (reference sequence). The CDR3 totals 14 residues. Trimming stripped 9 bases from V and 0 bases from J, with 12 bases between. The CDR3 sequence: CASGVSSSYNEQFF. The CDR3 DNA sequence: TGTGCCAGCGGGGTTTCAAGCTCCTACAATGAGCAGTTCTTC.

The gene calls are TRBV2 and TRBJ2-3; 9 bases fit TRBD2. V lost 4 bases to trimming and J lost 5 bases; unmatched junction nucleotides: 7. Germline V lookup: CDR1 SNHLY, CDR2 FYNNEI. CDR3 size: 15 residues. CDR3 nucleotide sequence: TGTGCCAGCAGTGTTTTGACTAGCGGTCTAGATACGCAGTATTTT. Encoded protein: CASSVLTSGLDTQYF.

The CDR3 loop is CASRRTGSNTGELFF. The CDR3 DNA reads TGTGCCAGCAGAAGAACAGGGTCGAACACCGGGGAGCTGTTTTTT. This chain connects TRBV2 to TRBJ2-2, with TRBD1 as a possible D gene (6 bases). Germline CDR1 and CDR2: SNHLY and FYNNEI. V gave up 6 bases and J gave up 0 bases, with 11 bases separating them. CDR3 size: 15 residues.

The V gene is TRBV28, the J gene TRBJ1-5; D is unresolved. This CDR3 region has 12 residues. The V gene lost 3 bases and the J gene lost 4 bases, with 4 bases spanning the gap. Germline V gene lookup returns CDR1 MDHEN and CDR2 SYDVKM. CDR3 loop: CASSFSNQPQHF. For the CDR3, the DNA is TGTGCCAGCAGTTTTTCGAATCAGCCCCAGCATTTT.

This chain uses TRBV4-1 with TRBJ2-3, with D possibly matching TRBD2 (7 bases). The V end was cut by 0 bases, the J end by 5 bases, with 21 bases between. From germline, CDR1 is MGHRA and CDR2 YSYEKL. CDR3 length: 18 amino acids. In DNA form, the CDR3 reads TGCGCCAGCAGCCAAGATCATGAGGTCGGGGGGCCTTTAGATACGCAGTATTTT. This sequence encodes CASSQDHEVGGPLDTQYF.